What follows describes a single T cell receptor beta chain. This specimen comes from a study of blood T cell repertoires in COVID-19. Study as a whole: PBMCs, B-cell-depleted T cells, or T cells provided the cDNA or gDNA that made up the material.

A COVID-19 case had been met by exposed participants during the 2 weeks before study entry. The data were produced by immunoSEQ multiplex PCR, yet TCRdb's version contains in-frame clones alone and is incomplete. The sample contains some 200,000 clones, 83% of which appear only once. This TCR derives from a woman aged 45-65 years who had been exposed to COVID-19. The sample was PBMCs or T cells enriched from blood (not recorded which).

The CDR3 is CASSDGTSGVGEQFF. The CDR3 DNA is TGTGCCAGCAGTGACGGGACTAGCGGGGTCGGTGAGCAGTTCTTC. V gene TRBV6-4 combines with J gene TRBJ2-1; TRBD2 agrees at 13 bases. The CDR3 loop spans 15 amino acids. The germline CDR1 and CDR2 sequences are MRHNA and SNTAGT. Trimming cost V 2 bases and J 9 bases; bases outside gene matches: 4.